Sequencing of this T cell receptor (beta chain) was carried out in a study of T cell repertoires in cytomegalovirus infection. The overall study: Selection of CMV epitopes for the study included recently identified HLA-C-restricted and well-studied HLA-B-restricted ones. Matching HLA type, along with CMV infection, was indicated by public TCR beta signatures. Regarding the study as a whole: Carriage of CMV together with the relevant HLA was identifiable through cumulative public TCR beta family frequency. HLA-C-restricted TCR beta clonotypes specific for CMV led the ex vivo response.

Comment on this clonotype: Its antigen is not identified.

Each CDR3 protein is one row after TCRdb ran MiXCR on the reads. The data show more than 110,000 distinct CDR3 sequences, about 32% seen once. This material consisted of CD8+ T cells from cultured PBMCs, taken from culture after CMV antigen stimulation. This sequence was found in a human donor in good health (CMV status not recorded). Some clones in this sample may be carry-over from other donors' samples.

The DNA of the CDR3 is TGTGCCATCAGTGCGCCCGGGACAGGGCCTTTCGAGCAGTACTTC. Amino acid sequence: CAISAPGTGPFEQYF. The rearrangement uses TRBV10-3 and TRBJ2-7; TRBD1 agrees at 9 bases. V lost 4 bases to trimming and J lost 6 bases; unmatched junction nucleotides: 10. The CDR3 has 15 residues. CDR1 is ENHRY, CDR2 SYGVKD, per germline.